A selection of T cell receptor beta chains follows, all from one sample in a study of identical twins. TCRdb re-called the 5' RACE reads with MiXCR, one entry per CDR3 protein. The sample has approximately 670,000 distinct CDR3 sequences; around 5.7% are singletons. The material sequenced was naive T cells sorted from blood. The receptor set was obtained from a man younger than 35 in good health. CDR3s include the opening cysteine and the closing phenylalanine or tryptophan. Fields, in order: D gene, clone size, V gene, J gene, CDR3 DNA, CDR3 protein. A D gene is named only where the DNA matches it firmly. Size tells how often a clone was seen, or its class if it is expanded.

>NA|many|TRBV20-1|TRBJ2-5
TGCAGTGCTAAGGGGGGTATCGAGACCCAGTACTTC
CSAKGGIETQYF
>NA|many|TRBV20-1|TRBJ2-7
TGCAGTGCTAGAGCCGACAGGCTCTCCTACGAGCAGTACTTC
CSARADRLSYEQYF
>TRBD1|few|TRBV10-3|TRBJ2-3
TGTGCCATCAGAGCGGGACAGGGGGCCTCTCCCCGCAGTACGACGAGCACAGATACGCAGTATTTT
CAIRAGQGASPRSTTSTDTQYF
>NA|few|TRBV20-1|TRBJ1-1
TGCAGTGCTAGACACCAGGAGTTGAACACTGAAGCTTTCTTT
CSARHQELNTEAFF
>NA|many|TRBV7-9|TRBJ2-1
TGCGCCAGCAGCTTGGGACAACTTTACAATGAGCAGTTCTTC
CASSLGQLYNEQFF
>NA|many|TRBV2|TRBJ2-1
TGTGCCAGCAGTGAAGCGGGGGCGTACAATGAGCAGTTCTTC
CASSEAGAYNEQFF
>NA|many|TRBV27|TRBJ2-6
TGTGCCAGCTCACCCGTGGACGGGGCCAACGTCCTGACTTTC
CASSPVDGANVLTF
>NA|many|TRBV9|TRBJ2-1
TGTGCCAGCAGCCCACAAGAATACAATGAGCAGTTCTTC
CASSPQEYNEQFF
>NA|few|TRBV5-1|TRBJ2-7
TGCGCCAGCAGCTTGGACAGCAGATCCTACGAGCAGTACTTC
CASSLDSRSYEQYF
>NA|many|TRBV4-3|TRBJ1-4
TGCGCCAGCAGCCAAGAAGGGCAGTCAGATGAAAAACTGTTTTTT
CASSQEGQSDEKLFF